This TCR beta chain comes out of a study of cytomegalovirus exposure and HLA in healthy donors (TCRdb year 2017). For the wider study: The roughly 650 repertoires of the first cohort and the 110 or so validation repertoires were produced on the same platform, according to a later analysis. Along with the roughly 670-subject first cohort, a separate validation cohort of 120 different subjects was used. The study was designed to test whether signatures of past pathogen exposure could be identified by cataloging public T cell receptors. The study combined high-throughput TCR immunosequencing, statistical association of individual TCRs with disease status, and machine learning to predict cytomegalovirus infection status.

The CDR3 goes from the cysteine to the phenylalanine over 16 residues. The DNA shown is the 48-base CDR3, in frame from base 1. Here V drops 3 bases and J drops 2 bases, and the junction holds 8 bases not matched to any gene. Via the germline V gene (reference sequence), CDR1 is SGHNT and CDR2 YYREEE. Only a few counts were recorded for this clone. This receptor's antigen is unknown. The input lacks base qualities; no much larger clone sits a single base away. Beyond this particular receptor, the publication reports: The authors suggested that the approach could potentially be generalized to other disease states and immunological phenotypes. The validation cohort had no HLA typing available for a later analysis, so co-occurrence within that cohort was assessed over all 120 or so repertoires. Cytomegalovirus status was reported to be diagnosed by the classifier with high specificity and sensitivity in both the original and validation cohorts. Across donors, most TCR sequences were observed very rarely, whereas some public TCRs were present in many individuals. A total of 150 to 200 TCR beta chains were listed by the study as associated with cytomegalovirus. Of the cluster scores, 90% to 95% were above 0 in a later analysis, which found that TCRs clustered in the first cohort also tended to co-occur in the approximately 130 validation repertoires. In vitro tests confirmed that three of the cytomegalovirus-associated TCR beta chains recognize cytomegalovirus antigens.

Donors formed part of the validation cohort, which comprised 120 subjects and was distinct from the first cohort of 550 to 850 subjects. The library was obtained by the immunoSEQ multiplex PCR assay. The paper's processing steps were these. A statistical classification framework was developed to diagnose cytomegalovirus status using the catalog of TCR beta chain sequences. As stored in TCRdb, this immuneACCESS dataset retains in-frame rearrangements with V and J assigned. A fraction of the clones does not appear; measured against another copy, unresolved V genes explain less than half of the discrepancy, and the remainder lacks a known reason. Clone size and the V and J calls come from that table; the DNA yielded D and trimming. Here the sample has fewer than 250,000 clones; around nine tenths occur a single time. The biggest ten clones account for 2.6% of the sample.

The chain couples TRBV5-4 to TRBJ1-2, with 9 bases aligning to TRBD1. The specimen sequenced was PBMCs. This sequence was found in a man younger than 35 in good health and CMV-seronegative. The CDR3 in this case is CASSSGQGRWNYGYTF. The DNA sequence is given as TGTGCCAGCAGCTCCGGACAGGGGAGATGGAACTATGGCTACACCTTC. Where the CDR3 stops, the reference TRBV5-4 and TRBJ1-2 genes take over; the full variable domain is ETGVTQSPTHLIKTRGQQVTLRCSSQSGHNTVSWYQQALGQGPQFIFQYYREEENGRGNFPPRFSGLQFPNYSSELNVNALELDDSALYLCASSSGQGRWNYGYTFGSGTRLTVV.